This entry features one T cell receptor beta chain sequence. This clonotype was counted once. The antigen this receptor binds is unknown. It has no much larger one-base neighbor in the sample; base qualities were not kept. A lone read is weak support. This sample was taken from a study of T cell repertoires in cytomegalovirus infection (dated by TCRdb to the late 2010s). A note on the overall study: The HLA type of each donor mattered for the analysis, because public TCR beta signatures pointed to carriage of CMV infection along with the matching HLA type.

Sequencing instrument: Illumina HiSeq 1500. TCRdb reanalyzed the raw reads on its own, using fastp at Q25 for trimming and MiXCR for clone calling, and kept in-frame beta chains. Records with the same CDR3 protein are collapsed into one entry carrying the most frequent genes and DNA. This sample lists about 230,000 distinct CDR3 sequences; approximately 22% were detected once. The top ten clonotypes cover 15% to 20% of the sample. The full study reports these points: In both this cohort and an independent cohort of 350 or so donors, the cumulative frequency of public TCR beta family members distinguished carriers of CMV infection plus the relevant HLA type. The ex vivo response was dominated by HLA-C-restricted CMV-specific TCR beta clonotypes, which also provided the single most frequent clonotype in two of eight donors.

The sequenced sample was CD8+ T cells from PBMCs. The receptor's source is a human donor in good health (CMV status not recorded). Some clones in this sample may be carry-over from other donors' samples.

The CDR3 here reads CSVGRQGAFNEQFF. The nucleotide sequence is given as TGCAGCGTTGGACGACAGGGGGCTTTCAATGAGCAGTTCTTC. The chain is made from TRBV29-1 and TRBJ2-1, and 10 junctional nucleotides match TRBD1. V is trimmed back by 4 bases and J by 6 bases, and the junction contains 6 bases that no gene match accounts for. Reading the germline V gene gives CDR1 SQVTM and CDR2 ANQGSEA. Including cysteine and phenylalanine, the CDR3 has 14 amino acids. CDR3 DNA only is kept here, 42 bases in frame from base 1.